The clone carrying this T cell receptor (beta chain) was counted once. TCRdb keeps only in-frame clones here, not all; method: immunoSEQ multiplex PCR. This table holds roughly 80,000 clones, approximately 93% found once. The data stem from a study of technical replicates of blood from a few donors. Germline CDR1 reads SGHTA; CDR2 reads FQGNSA. CDR3 length: 14 amino acids. After removal of 5 bases from V and 10 bases from J, the junction contained 7 bases not matched to a gene. What was sequenced was T cells isolated from PBMCs. The rearrangement uses TRBV7-2 and TRBJ1-6; TRBD1 aligns across 8 bases. The clonotype originates from a human donor in good health. The CDR3 coding sequence is TGTGCCAGCAGCAATAGACAGGGGAGGTCACCCCTCCACTTT. Translation gives CASSNRQGRSPLHF.